These T cell receptor beta chains were read from a single sample in a study of blood T cells in healthy people across ages. TCRdb fed the 5' RACE reads into MiXCR, producing one record per CDR3 protein. The sample records about 1.5 million distinct CDR3 sequences, under 55% being singletons. Sample: blood. The receptors shown here come from a young woman in good health. Each CDR3 is given with its conserved first and last residue. The D gene is left open where the match is weak. Clone size is shown for a subset of rows, as once, few, many or a class of expanded clone.

d_gene	v_gene	abundance	j_gene	CDR3nt	CDR3aa
TRBD2	TRBV10-3	few	TRBJ2-5	TGTGCCATCAGTGTCCGGGGGGGGTACCAAGAGACCCAGTACTTC	CAISVRGGYQETQYF
NA	TRBV10-3	many	TRBJ2-7	TGTGCCATCAGTGACAGGGTCTACGAGCAGTACTTC	CAISDRVYEQYF
NA	TRBV7-8	NA	TRBJ1-4	TGTGCCAGCAGCTTACGGAGGGCCGATAATGAAAAACTGTTTTTT	CASSLRRADNEKLFF
TRBD2	TRBV7-9	NA	TRBJ2-1	TGTGCCAGCAGCTTGACTAGCGGGGGGTGTGAGCAGTTCTTC	CASSLTSGGCEQFF
TRBD1	TRBV12-3/TRBV12-4	NA	TRBJ1-1	TGTGCCAGCAGAGCCAAGGACAGGGGCACTGAAGCTTTCTTT	CASRAKDRGTEAFF
TRBD1	TRBV20-1	NA	TRBJ1-1	TGCAGTGCTAGACCGGGACAGTTGTACACTGAAGCTTTCTTT	CSARPGQLYTEAFF
TRBD1	TRBV25-1	NA	TRBJ1-6	TGTGCCAGCAGTAAGAGGGGACAGAGTAATTCACCCCTCCACTTT	CASSKRGQSNSPLHF
NA	TRBV29-1	few	TRBJ2-5	TGCAGCGTTGAAGAAGTGGGGCTAGAGACCCAGTACTTC	CSVEEVGLETQYF
TRBD2	TRBV6-1	NA	TRBJ2-1	TGTGCCAGCAGCCCCGGTCAGGGGACTAGCGGGGTCGATGAGCAGTTCTTC	CASSPGQGTSGVDEQFF
TRBD1	TRBV29-1	many	TRBJ1-2	TGCAGCGTTGAAGAAGACAGGGGATTTGGCTACACCTTC	CSVEEDRGFGYTF
TRBD2	TRBV7-2	NA	TRBJ2-7	TGTGCCAGCAGCGGGACTAGGTACGAGCAGTACTTC	CASSGTRYEQYF
NA	TRBV30	NA	TRBJ2-5	TGTGCCCGAGGCGCGGGTAGAATCAACCAAGAGACCCAGTACTTC	CARGAGRINQETQYF
NA	TRBV20-1	NA	TRBJ2-5	TGCAGTGCTAGTTCCGGTTCCTACAATGAGCAGTACTTC	CSASSGSYNEQYF
TRBD1	TRBV3-1	NA	TRBJ1-1	TGTGCCAGCAGCCGACCGGGACAGCACACTGAAGCTTTCTTT	CASSRPGQHTEAFF
NA	TRBV6-1	NA	TRBJ1-6	TGTGCCAGCAGCCCTGGGGTCCCCCCCGAGCGCCTCCACTTT	CASSPGVPPERLHF
TRBD1	TRBV15	few	TRBJ1-1	TGTGCCACCAGCAGAGAAGGACAGGGGGCAAAAGCTTTCTTT	CATSREGQGAKAFF
NA	TRBV27	NA	TRBJ2-7	TGTGCCAGCAGCCAAACCGACAGCTACGAGCAGTACTTC	CASSQTDSYEQYF
TRBD1	TRBV5-1	NA	TRBJ2-5	TGCGCCAGCAGGAGGACATCTGGACCGGACAGGCTCTTGACCCAGTACTTC	CASRRTSGPDRLLTQYF
NA	TRBV21-1	NA	TRBJ2-7	TGTGCCAGCAGCAAACGGGCGCAGTACTTC	CASSKRAQYF
NA	TRBV20-1	few	TRBJ2-3	TGCAGTGCTAGTGAAAGGAGGGGGACAGATACGCAGTATTTT	CSASERRGTDTQYF
TRBD2	TRBV4-1	NA	TRBJ2-1	TGCGCCAGCAGCCAAGAATTTCGGCCTAGCGGGGGATTTGAGACCCAGTTCTTC	CASSQEFRPSGGFETQFF
NA	TRBV7-9	NA	TRBJ2-1	TGTGCCAGCAGCTTAGCGGACATCGAGCAGTTCTTC	CASSLADIEQFF
TRBD1	TRBV20-1	NA	TRBJ2-7	TGCAGTGCTAGCTGGGACAGGGGGCATCTCGAGCAGTACTTC	CSASWDRGHLEQYF
NA	TRBV6-2/TRBV6-3	NA	TRBJ2-7	TGTGCCAGCAGTTGGGACCCCCTCTACGAGCAGTACTTC	CASSWDPLYEQYF
NA	TRBV14	NA	TRBJ2-5	TGTGCCAGCAGCCAGGATCTTCCAGGGTCAGAGACCCAGTACTTC	CASSQDLPGSETQYF
NA	TRBV7-9	few	TRBJ1-1	TGTGCCAGCAGCTTAGGGGGGCTCACTGAAGCTTTCTTT	CASSLGGLTEAFF
NA	TRBV20-1	few	TRBJ1-1	TGCAGTGCAACACAGGGACCTGAAGCTTTCTTT	CSATQGPEAFF
NA	TRBV29-1	NA	TRBJ2-2	TGCAGCGTTGAAGGGAGTACCGGGGAGCTGTTTTTT	CSVEGSTGELFF
TRBD1	TRBV27	NA	TRBJ2-1	TGTGCCATCGGAACAGGGGAGAACGAGCAGTTCTTC	CAIGTGENEQFF
TRBD1	TRBV27	NA	TRBJ1-1	TGTGCCAGCAGCTTACAGGGGGCGGGTGAAGCTTTCTTT	CASSLQGAGEAFF
NA	TRBV5-8	few	TRBJ2-7	TGTGCCAGCAGAACCGCGGGGGCCTCCTACGAGCAGTACTTC	CASRTAGASYEQYF
NA	TRBV20-1	NA	TRBJ2-7	TGCAGTGCTAGGCGGGACTCCTTTTACGAGCAGTACTTC	CSARRDSFYEQYF
NA	TRBV14	few	TRBJ2-7	TGTGCCAGCAGCCAAGTAGGATGGGGCACCTACGAGCAGTACTTC	CASSQVGWGTYEQYF
NA	TRBV28	NA	TRBJ2-2	TGTGCCAGCAGTTTACGCCCAGCGGGTAACACCGGGGAGCTGTTTTTT	CASSLRPAGNTGELFF
TRBD2	TRBV6-6	NA	TRBJ2-3	TGTGCCAGCAGTCCTCACTACGGGACTACCTCCACAGATACGCAGTATTTT	CASSPHYGTTSTDTQYF
NA	TRBV7-7	NA	TRBJ2-5	TGTGCTAGCAGTTTAACGTGGGGGATAGAAGAGACCCAGTACTTC	CASSLTWGIEETQYF
NA	TRBV6-6	NA	TRBJ2-3	TGTGCCAGCAGTTACTCGATTGGGGGTAGAGATACGCAGTATTTT	CASSYSIGGRDTQYF
NA	TRBV21-1	NA	TRBJ2-5	TGTGCCAGCAGCACCTTAAAGTACTTC	CASSTLKYF
TRBD2	TRBV3-1	NA	TRBJ2-3	TGTGCCAGCAGCCGACTAGCGGGGGGCCCAGATACGCAGTATTTT	CASSRLAGGPDTQYF
TRBD1	TRBV29-1	many	TRBJ2-7	TGCAGCGTTGTCCCGGGACAGGGGGCGTACGAGCAGTACTTC	CSVVPGQGAYEQYF
NA	TRBV28	NA	TRBJ2-5	TGTGCCAGCATGCGGGAAGTATACAATGAGCAGTACTTC	CASMREVYNEQYF
NA	TRBV11-2	few	TRBJ2-7	TGTGCCAGCAGCTTAGAAATGGGGGTTGCAGCCTACGAGCAGTACTTC	CASSLEMGVAAYEQYF
NA	TRBV4-3	few	TRBJ1-3	TGCGCCAGCAGCCAAGGTCAGGGAAACACCATATATTTT	CASSQGQGNTIYF
NA	TRBV29-1	few	TRBJ1-4	TGCAGCGTTCGACCGGGCCTAGGAGAAAAACTGTTTTTT	CSVRPGLGEKLFF
NA	TRBV20-1	few	TRBJ2-1	TGCAGTGCTAGTGCAGAGACAGGGAGGAATGAGCAGTTCTTC	CSASAETGRNEQFF
TRBD2	TRBV4-1	NA	TRBJ2-1	TGCGCCAGCAGCCGAACTAGCGGTAACCCTTCCGTTTACAATGAGCAGTTCTTC	CASSRTSGNPSVYNEQFF
TRBD1	TRBV6-2/TRBV6-3	NA	TRBJ1-2	TGTGCCAGCAGGGGACAGGAACAATCCTATGGCTACACCTTC	CASRGQEQSYGYTF
TRBD1	TRBV28	few	TRBJ2-5	TGTGCCAGCAGCAGTCCCGGGACAGGGTACCAAGAGACCCAGTACTTC	CASSSPGTGYQETQYF
NA	TRBV7-3	few	TRBJ2-6	TGTGCCAGCAGCCGACGTGGGACCTCTGGGGCCAACGTCCTGACTTTC	CASSRRGTSGANVLTF
TRBD2	TRBV9	NA	TRBJ2-7	TGTGCCAGCAGCCCAAGGGGACTAGCGTGGTCGGAGACCCGGTACTTC	CASSPRGLAWSETRYF
NA	TRBV4-3	NA	TRBJ1-5	TGCGCCAGCAGCCAAGATTTCGGTGACGGCAATCAGCCCCAGCATTTT	CASSQDFGDGNQPQHF
NA	TRBV7-2	NA	TRBJ1-1	TGTGCCAGCAGCGCCACCGGGACCGAGAACACTGAAGCTTTCTTT	CASSATGTENTEAFF
NA	TRBV30	many	TRBJ1-2	TGTGCCTGGAGTGGCACCTCGAGTGGCTACACCTTC	CAWSGTSSGYTF
NA	TRBV5-1	NA	TRBJ2-1	TGCGCCAGCATCTTGGGGGGCAGTGAGCAGTTCTTC	CASILGGSEQFF
TRBD1	TRBV2	few	TRBJ1-2	TGTGCCAGCAAGGCCATATTCGGACAGGCTTACCACTATGGCTACACCTTC	CASKAIFGQAYHYGYTF
NA	TRBV3-1	NA	TRBJ2-3	TGTGCCAGCAGCTCGGCACCGAGAGTAGATACGCGGTATTTT	CASSSAPRVDTRYF
NA	TRBV30	NA	TRBJ1-5	TGTGCCTGGAGTAGGGGGGCCCAGCCCCAGCATTTT	CAWSRGAQPQHF
NA	TRBV6-5	NA	TRBJ2-7	TGTGCCAGCAAATCCGGCTCCTACGAGCAGTACTTC	CASKSGSYEQYF
TRBD1	TRBV27	few	TRBJ2-7	TGTGCCAGCAGTAAACTGGGACAGTTCTACGAGCAGTACTTC	CASSKLGQFYEQYF
NA	TRBV7-2	NA	TRBJ2-7	TGTGCCAGCAGCCTCCACAGGGCCGACTCCTACGAGCAGTACTTC	CASSLHRADSYEQYF